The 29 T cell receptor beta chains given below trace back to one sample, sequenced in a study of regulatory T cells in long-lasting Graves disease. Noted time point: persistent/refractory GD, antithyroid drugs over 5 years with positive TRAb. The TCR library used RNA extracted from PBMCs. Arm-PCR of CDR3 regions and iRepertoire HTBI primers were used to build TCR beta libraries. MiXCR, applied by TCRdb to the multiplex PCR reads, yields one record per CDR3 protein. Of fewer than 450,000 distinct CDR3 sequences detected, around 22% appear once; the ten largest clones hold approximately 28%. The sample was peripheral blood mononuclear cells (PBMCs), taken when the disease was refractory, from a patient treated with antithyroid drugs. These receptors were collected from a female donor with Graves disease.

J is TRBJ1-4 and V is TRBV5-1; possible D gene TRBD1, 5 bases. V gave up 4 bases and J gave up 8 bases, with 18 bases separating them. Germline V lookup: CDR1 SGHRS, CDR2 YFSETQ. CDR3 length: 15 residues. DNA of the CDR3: TGCGCCAGCAGCCTCCTCCCTGGGGCGAAAGAAAAACTGTTTTTT. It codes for CASSLLPGAKEKLFF.

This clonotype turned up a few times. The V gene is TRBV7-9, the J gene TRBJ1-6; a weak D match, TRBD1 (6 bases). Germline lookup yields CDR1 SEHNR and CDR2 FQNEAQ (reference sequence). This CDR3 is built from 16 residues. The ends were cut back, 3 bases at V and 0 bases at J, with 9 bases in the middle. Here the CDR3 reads CASSFDRSSYNSPLHF. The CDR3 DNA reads TGTGCCAGCAGCTTTGACAGGAGCTCCTATAATTCACCCCTCCACTTT.

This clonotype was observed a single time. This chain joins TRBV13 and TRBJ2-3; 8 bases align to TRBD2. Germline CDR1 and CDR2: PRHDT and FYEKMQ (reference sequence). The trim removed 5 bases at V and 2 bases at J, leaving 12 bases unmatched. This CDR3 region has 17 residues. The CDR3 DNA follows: TGTGCCAGCAGCCCTTCTCCGGCGGGAGGTCACACAGATACGCAGTATTTT. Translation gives CASSPSPAGGHTDTQYF.

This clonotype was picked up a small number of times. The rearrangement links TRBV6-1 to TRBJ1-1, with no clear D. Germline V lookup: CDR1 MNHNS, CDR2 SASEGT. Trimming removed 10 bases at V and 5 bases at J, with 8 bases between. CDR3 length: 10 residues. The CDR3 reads CATRRTEAFF. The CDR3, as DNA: TGTGCCACCAGGAGGACTGAAGCTTTCTTT.

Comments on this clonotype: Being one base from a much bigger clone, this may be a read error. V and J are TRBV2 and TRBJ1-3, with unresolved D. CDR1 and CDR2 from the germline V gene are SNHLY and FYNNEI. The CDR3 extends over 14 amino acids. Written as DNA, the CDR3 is TGTGCCAGTTGGATAGGGTACTCTGGAAACACCATATGTTTT. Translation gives CASWIGYSGNTICF.

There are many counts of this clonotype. In DNA, the CDR3 is TGTGCCAGCAGATCTGCTAGCGGGAGGGTCTACGAGCAGTACTTC. Translating it yields CASRSASGRVYEQYF. The chain recombines TRBV11-2 with TRBJ2-7, with TRBD2 identical over 12 bases. Germline values: CDR1 SGHAT, CDR2 FQNNGV. Unmatched junction bases numbered 6, after V lost 6 bases and J lost 3 bases. The CDR3 length is 15 residues.

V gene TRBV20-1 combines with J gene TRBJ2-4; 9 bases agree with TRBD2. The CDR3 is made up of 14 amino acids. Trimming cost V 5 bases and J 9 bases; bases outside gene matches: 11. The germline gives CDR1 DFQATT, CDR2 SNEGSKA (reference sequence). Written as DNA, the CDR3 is TGCAGTGCTCCAAAGCGGGAGGAAGCTACCATTCAGTACTTC. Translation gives CSAPKREEATIQYF.

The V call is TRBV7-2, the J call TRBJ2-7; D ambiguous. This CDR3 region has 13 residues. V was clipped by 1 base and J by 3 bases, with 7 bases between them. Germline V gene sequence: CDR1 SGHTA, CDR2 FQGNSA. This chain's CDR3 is CASSLEACYEQYF. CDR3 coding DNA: TGTGCCAGCAGCTTAGAGGCATGCTACGAGCAGTACTTC.

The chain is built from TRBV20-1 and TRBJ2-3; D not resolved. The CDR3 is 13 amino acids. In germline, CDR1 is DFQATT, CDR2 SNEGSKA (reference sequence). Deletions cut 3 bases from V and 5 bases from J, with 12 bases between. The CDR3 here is CSASKDPIDTQYF. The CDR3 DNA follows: TGCAGTGCTAGTAAGGACCCTATAGATACGCAGTATTTT.

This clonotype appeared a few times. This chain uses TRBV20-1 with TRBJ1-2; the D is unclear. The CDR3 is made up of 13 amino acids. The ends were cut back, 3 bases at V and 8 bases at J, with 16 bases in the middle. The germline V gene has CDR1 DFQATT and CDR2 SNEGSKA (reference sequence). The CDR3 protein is CSASAGDTGGYTF. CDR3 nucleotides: TGCAGTGCTAGCGCTGGCGATACCGGAGGCTACACCTTC.

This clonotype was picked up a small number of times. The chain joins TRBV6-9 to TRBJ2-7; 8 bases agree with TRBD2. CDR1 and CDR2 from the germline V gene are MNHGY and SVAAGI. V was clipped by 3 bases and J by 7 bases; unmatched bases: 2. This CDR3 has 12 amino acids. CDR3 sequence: CASSYTSGEQYF. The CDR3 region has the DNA TGTGCCAGCAGTTACACTAGCGGTGAGCAGTACTTC.

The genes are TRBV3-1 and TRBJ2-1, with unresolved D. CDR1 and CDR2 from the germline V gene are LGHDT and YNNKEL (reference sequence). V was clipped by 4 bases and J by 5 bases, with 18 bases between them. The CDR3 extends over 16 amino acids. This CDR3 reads CASSPRVADFNNEQFF. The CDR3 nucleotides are TGTGCCAGCAGCCCTCGGGTGGCGGATTTCAACAATGAGCAGTTCTTC.

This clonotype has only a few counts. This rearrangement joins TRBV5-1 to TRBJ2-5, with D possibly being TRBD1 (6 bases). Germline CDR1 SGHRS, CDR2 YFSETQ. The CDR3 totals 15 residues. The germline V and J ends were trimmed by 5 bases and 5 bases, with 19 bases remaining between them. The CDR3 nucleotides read TGCGCCAGCAGACCTACAGGGACGGGTACCGAGACCCAGTACTTC. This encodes CASRPTGTGTETQYF.

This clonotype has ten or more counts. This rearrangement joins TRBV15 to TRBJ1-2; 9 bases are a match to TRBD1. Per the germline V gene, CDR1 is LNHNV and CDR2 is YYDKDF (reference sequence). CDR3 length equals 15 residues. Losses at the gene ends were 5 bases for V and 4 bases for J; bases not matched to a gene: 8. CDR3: CATSQEQGATYGYTF. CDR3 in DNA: TGTGCCACCAGCCAAGAACAGGGGGCGACCTATGGCTACACCTTC.

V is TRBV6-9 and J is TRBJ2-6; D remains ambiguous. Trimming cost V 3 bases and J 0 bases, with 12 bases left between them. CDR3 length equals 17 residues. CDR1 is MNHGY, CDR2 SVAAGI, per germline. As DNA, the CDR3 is TGTGCCAGCAGTTACTCCGGTGCAGCCTCTGGGGCCAACGTCCTGACTTTC. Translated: CASSYSGAASGANVLTF.

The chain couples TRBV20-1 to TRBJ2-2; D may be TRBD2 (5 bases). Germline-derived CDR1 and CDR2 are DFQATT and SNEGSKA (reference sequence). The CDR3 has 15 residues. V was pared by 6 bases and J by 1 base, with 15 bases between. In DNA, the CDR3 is TGCAGTGCGTCGAAGACTACCCGGAACACCGGGGAGCTGTTTTTT. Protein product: CSASKTTRNTGELFF.

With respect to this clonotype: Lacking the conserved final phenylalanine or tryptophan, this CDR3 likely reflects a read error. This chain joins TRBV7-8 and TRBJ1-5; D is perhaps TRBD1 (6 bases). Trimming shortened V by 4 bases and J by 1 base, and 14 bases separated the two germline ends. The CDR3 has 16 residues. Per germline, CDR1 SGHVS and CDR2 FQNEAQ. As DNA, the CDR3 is TGTGCCAGCAGCTCACCAGGGGATGGGAGCAATCAGCCCCAGCATCTT. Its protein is CASSSPGDGSNQPQHL.

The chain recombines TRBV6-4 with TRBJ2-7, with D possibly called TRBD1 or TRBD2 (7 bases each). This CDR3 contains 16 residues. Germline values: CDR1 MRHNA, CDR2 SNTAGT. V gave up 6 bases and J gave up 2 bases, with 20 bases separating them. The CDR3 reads CASSQPQGGGTYEQYF. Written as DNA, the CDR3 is TGTGCCAGCAGCCAACCCCAGGGGGGGGGAACCTACGAGCAGTACTTC.

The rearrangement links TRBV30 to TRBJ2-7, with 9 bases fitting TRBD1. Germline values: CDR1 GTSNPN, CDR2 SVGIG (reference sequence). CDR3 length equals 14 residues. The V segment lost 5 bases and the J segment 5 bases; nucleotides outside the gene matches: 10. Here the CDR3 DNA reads TGTGCCTGGGTTACCGGGACAGGGAGTCACGAGCAGTACTTC. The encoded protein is CAWVTGTGSHEQYF.

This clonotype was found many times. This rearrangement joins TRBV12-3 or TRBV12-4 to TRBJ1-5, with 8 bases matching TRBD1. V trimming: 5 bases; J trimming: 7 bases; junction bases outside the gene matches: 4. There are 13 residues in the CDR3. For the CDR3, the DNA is TGTGCCAGCAGTCAGGGGGCTCGACAGCCCCAGCATTTT. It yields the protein CASSQGARQPQHF.

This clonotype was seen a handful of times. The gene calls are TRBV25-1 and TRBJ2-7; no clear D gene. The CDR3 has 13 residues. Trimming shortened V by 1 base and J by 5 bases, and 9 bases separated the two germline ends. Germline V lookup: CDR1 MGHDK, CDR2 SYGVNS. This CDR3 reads CASSELYDHEQYF. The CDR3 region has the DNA TGTGCCAGCAGTGAATTGTACGACCACGAGCAGTACTTC.

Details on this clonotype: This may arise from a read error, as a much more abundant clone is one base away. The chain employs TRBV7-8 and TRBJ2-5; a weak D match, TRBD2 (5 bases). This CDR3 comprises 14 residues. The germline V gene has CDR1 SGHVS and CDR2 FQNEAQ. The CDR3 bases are TGTGCCAGCAGCGAGGGAGCGTACCAAGAGGCCCAGTACTTC. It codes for CASSEGAYQEAQYF.

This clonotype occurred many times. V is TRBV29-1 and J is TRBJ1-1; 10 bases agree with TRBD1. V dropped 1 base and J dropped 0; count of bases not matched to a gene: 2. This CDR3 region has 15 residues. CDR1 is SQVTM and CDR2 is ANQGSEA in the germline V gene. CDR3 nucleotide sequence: TGCAGCGTTGAAGGGACAGGGGGAATGAACACTGAAGCTTTCTTT. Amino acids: CSVEGTGGMNTEAFF. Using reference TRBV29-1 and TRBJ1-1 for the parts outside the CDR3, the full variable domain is SAVISQKPSRDICQRGTSLTIQCQVDSQVTMMFWYRQQPGQSLTLIATANQGSEATYESGFVIDKFPISRPNLTFSTLTVSNMSPEDSSIYLCSVEGTGGMNTEAFFGQGTRLTVV.

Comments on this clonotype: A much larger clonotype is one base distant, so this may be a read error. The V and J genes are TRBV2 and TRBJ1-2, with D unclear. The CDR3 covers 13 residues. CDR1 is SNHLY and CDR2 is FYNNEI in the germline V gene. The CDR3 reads CVSSPAENYGYTF. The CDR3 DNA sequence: TGTGTCAGCAGTCCGGCAGAGAACTATGGCTACACCTTC.

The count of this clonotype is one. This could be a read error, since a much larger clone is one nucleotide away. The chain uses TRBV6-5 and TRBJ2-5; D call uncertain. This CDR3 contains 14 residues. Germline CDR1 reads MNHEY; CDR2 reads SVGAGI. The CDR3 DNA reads TGTGCCAGCAGTTACCAGCACCCCCAAGAGGCCCAGTACTTC. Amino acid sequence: CASSYQHPQEAQYF.

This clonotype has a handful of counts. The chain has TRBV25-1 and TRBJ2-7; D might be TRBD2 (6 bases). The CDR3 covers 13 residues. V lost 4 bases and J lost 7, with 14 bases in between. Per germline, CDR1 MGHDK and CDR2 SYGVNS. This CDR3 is CASSVGGRLEQYF. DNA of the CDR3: TGTGCCAGCAGTGTGGGAGGTCGTTTGGAGCAGTACTTC.

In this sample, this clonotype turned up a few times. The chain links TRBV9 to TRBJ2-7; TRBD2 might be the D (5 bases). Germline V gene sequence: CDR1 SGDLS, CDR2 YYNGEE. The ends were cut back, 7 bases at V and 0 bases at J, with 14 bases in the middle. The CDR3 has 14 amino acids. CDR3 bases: TGTGCCAGCGGAGGACGCGGAAGCTCCTACGAGCAGTACTTC. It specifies CASGGRGSSYEQYF.

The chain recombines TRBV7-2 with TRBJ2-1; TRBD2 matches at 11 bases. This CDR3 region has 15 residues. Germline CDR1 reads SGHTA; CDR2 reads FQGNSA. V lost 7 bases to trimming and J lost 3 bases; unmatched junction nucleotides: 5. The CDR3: CASTSSGRIYNEQFF. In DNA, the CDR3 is TGTGCCAGCACATCTAGCGGGAGGATCTACAATGAGCAGTTCTTC.

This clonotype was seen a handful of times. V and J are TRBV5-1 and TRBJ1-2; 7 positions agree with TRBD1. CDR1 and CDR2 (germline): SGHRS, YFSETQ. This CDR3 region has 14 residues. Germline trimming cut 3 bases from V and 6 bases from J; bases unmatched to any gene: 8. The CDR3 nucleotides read TGCGCCAGCAGCTACCAGACAGGGCAAAATGGCTACACCTTC. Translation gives CASSYQTGQNGYTF.